The clone carrying this TCR beta chain has only a few counts. Unmatched junction bases numbered 2, after V lost 4 bases and J lost 3 bases. The CDR3 loop spans 14 amino acids. Germline loops: CDR1 SEHNR, CDR2 FQNEAQ (reference sequence). Memory CD4+ cells were the fraction left after CD45RA+ naive selection. Assay: immunoSEQ multiplex PCR; the TCRdb copy retains only in-frame clones and omits some. The sample contains a few million clones, about nine tenths of which appear only once. The data were obtained in a study of shared clonotypes between healthy human individuals. This rearrangement joins TRBV7-9 to TRBJ2-7; 11 bases map to TRBD1. The sample taken for sequencing was naive CD4+ T cells from PBMCs. Specified subset: CD45RA+ positively selected. The sequence derives from a man aged 18 to 35 in good health. Some clones in this sample may be carry-over from other donors' samples. The CDR3 nucleotides are TGTGCCAGCAGCTCCGGGACAGGGGGCTACGAGCAGTACTTC. Amino acid sequence: CASSSGTGGYEQYF.